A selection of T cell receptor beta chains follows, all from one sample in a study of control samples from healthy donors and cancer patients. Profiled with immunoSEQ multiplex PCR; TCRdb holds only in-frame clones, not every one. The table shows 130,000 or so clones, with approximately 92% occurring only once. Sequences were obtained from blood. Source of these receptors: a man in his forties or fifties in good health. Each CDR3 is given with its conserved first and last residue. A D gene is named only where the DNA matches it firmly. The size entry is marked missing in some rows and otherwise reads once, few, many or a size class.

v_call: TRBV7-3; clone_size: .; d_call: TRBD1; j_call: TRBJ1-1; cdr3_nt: TGTGCCAGCAGCTCAGGGACAGGCAGAAATGCTGAAGCTTTCTTT; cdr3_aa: CASSSGTGRNAEAFF
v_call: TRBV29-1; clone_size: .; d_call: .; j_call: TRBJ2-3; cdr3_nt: TGCAGCGTTGAACACGGATCGGCTAGCACAGATACGCAGTATTTT; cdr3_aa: CSVEHGSASTDTQYF
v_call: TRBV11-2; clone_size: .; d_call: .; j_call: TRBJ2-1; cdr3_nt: TGTGCCAGCAGCTCCCGTGGGGGGACAGCGCGTGAGCAGTTCTTC; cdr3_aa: CASSSRGGTAREQFF
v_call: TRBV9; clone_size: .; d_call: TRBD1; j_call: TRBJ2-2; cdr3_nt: TGTGCCAGCAGCGCCCAAGGACAGGGGACCGGGGAGCTGTTTTTT; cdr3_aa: CASSAQGQGTGELFF
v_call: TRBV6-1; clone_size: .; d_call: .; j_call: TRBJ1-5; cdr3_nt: TGTGCCAGCAGTGAACAGGGCTTTAGGCCCCAGCATTTT; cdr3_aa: CASSEQGFRPQHF
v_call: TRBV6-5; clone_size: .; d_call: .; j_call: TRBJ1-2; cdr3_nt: TGTGCCAGCAGTTCCGGGACTGCCAACTATGGCTACACCTTC; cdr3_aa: CASSSGTANYGYTF
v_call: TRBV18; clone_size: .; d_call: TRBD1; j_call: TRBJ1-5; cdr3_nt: TGTGCCAGCTCACCCCAGGGGGCTGGTCAGCCCCAGCATTTT; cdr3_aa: CASSPQGAGQPQHF
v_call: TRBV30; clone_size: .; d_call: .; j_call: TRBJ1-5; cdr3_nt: TGTGCCTGGAGTGTGACGGACAATCAGCCCCAGCATTTT; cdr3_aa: CAWSVTDNQPQHF
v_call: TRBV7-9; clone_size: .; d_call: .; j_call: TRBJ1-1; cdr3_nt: TGTGCCAGCAGCTTAGGCGGCGGGGCCGCTGAAGCTTTCTTT; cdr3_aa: CASSLGGGAAEAFF
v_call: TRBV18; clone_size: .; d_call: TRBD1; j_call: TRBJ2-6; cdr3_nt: TGTGCCAGCTCACCATTTGCCCCAGGGGGCTCTGGGGCCAACGTCCTGACTTTC; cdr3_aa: CASSPFAPGGSGANVLTF
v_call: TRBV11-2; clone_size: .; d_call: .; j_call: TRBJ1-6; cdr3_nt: TGTGCCAGCATGCGCTCCTATAATTCACCCCTCCACTTT; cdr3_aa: CASMRSYNSPLHF
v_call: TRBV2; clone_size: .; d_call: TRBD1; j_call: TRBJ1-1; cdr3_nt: TGTGCCAGCATCGCCAGGGGGGAAGGAAACACTGAAGCTTTCTTT; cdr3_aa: CASIARGEGNTEAFF
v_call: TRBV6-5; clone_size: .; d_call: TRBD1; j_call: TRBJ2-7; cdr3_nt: TGTGCCATAAGCGGGACAGGGCGAAACGAGCAGTACTTC; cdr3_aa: CAISGTGRNEQYF
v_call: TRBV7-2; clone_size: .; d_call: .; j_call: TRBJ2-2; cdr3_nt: TGTGCCAGCAGCCTCAATTGGGGGCCCGGGGAGCTGTTTTTT; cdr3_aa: CASSLNWGPGELFF
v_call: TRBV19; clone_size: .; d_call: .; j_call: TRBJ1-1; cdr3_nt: TGTGCCAGTGTTGAAGACAGAGAGAACACTGAAGCTTTCTTT; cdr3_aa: CASVEDRENTEAFF
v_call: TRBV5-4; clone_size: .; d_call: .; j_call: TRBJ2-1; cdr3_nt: TGTGCCAGCAGCGGGACGGAATACAATGAGCAGTTCTTC; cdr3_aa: CASSGTEYNEQFF
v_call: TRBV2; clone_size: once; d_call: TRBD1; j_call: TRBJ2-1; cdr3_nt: TGTGCCAGCACCGAGTCCGGGACAGGGACCTACAATGAGCAGTTCTTC; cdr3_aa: CASTESGTGTYNEQFF
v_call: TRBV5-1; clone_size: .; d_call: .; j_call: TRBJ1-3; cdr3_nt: TGCGCCAGCAGCTTGGCCCCGACGAGCTCTGGAAACACCATATATTTT; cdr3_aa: CASSLAPTSSGNTIYF
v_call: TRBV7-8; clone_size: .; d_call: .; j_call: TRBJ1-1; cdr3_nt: TGTGCCAGCAGCTTAGCTCTGGGAGGTTACACTGAAGCTTTCTTT; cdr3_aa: CASSLALGGYTEAFF
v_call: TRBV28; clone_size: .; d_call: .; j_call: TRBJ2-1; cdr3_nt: TGTGCCAGCAGCCGCCGGGGGGCCGGCTACAATGAGCAGTTCTTC; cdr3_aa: CASSRRGAGYNEQFF
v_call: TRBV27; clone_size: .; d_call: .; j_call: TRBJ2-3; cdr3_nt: TGTGCCAGCACCTTCGGGGCCCTAGATACGCAGTATTTT; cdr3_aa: CASTFGALDTQYF
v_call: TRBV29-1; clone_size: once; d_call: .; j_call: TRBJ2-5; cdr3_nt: TGCAGCGGTCGGACAGCCGGGACTGGAGAGACCCAGTACTTC; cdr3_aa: CSGRTAGTGETQYF
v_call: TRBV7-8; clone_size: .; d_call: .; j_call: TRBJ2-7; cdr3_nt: TGTGCCAGCAGCTTAGTTGAAGAGGACGAGCAGTACTTC; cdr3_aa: CASSLVEEDEQYF
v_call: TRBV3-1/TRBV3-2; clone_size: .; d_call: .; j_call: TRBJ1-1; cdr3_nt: TGTGCCAGCAGCCAGTTGAACACTGAAGCTTTCTTT; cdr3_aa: CASSQLNTEAFF